The 27 T cell receptor beta chains below come from one sample, sequenced in a study of cytomegalovirus exposure and HLA in healthy donors. Primers for the PCR totalled 60 Vbeta and 13 Jbeta. The method was immunoSEQ multiplex PCR; TCRdb's version includes in-frame clones alone and lacks a portion of them. The sample holds nearly 200,000 clones, 82% seen once. The specimen was PBMCs. These receptor sequences come from a boy between 2 and 10 years old in good health and CMV-seronegative.

The chain links TRBV10-1 to TRBJ2-3; unclear D gene. Looked up from germline, CDR1 is WNHNN and CDR2 is SYGVQD (reference sequence). CDR3 size: 14 residues. Trimming left V 5 bases short and J 0 bases short, with 9 bases between. CDR3 amino acids: CASSMIESTDTQYF. In DNA form, the CDR3 reads TGCGCCAGCAGTATGATTGAGAGCACAGATACGCAGTATTTT.

The CDR3 DNA is TGTGCCAGCAGTTTCAGGGCGTATGGCTACACCTTC. Its protein product is CASSFRAYGYTF. This rearrangement joins TRBV28 to TRBJ1-2; a possible D gene is TRBD1 (5 bases). The CDR3 consists of 12 residues. Germline loops: CDR1 MDHEN, CDR2 SYDVKM. Trimming removed 3 bases at V and 5 bases at J, with 7 bases between.

The chain uses TRBV2 and TRBJ2-7; D is ambiguous. V dropped 0 bases and J dropped 2 bases, with 8 bases sitting between them. Germline loops: CDR1 SNHLY, CDR2 FYNNEI. There are 14 residues in the CDR3. CDR3: CASSEAGRPYEQYF. The CDR3 DNA is TGTGCCAGCAGTGAAGCGGGCAGGCCCTACGAGCAGTACTTC.

The chain links TRBV25-1 to TRBJ2-7, with 8 positions matching TRBD2. Germline loops: CDR1 MGHDK, CDR2 SYGVNS. V gave up 0 bases and J gave up 3 bases; unmatched junction bases: 4. This CDR3 contains 15 residues. In DNA, the CDR3 is TGTGCCAGCAGTGAATACGGGGGGGCAGGCTACGAGCAGTACTTC. The encoded protein is CASSEYGGAGYEQYF.

This chain uses TRBV18 with TRBJ2-5; D may be TRBD1 (6 bases). The V gene lost 4 bases and the J gene lost 3 bases, with 15 bases spanning the gap. The germline CDR1 and CDR2 sequences are KGHSH and LQKENI. This CDR3 contains 15 residues. CDR3 residues: CASSRDTGSEETQYF. CDR3 DNA sequence: TGTGCCAGCTCACGGGACACGGGCTCAGAAGAGACCCAGTACTTC.

This clone appeared once. The rearrangement joins TRBV5-5 to TRBJ1-2; 9 bases fit TRBD1. V gave up 7 bases and J gave up 8 bases; unmatched junction bases: 6. The CDR3 has 12 residues. Germline CDR1 SGHKS, CDR2 YYEKEE (reference sequence). CDR3 nucleotides: TGTGCCAGCGGAACAGGGGGCTGGGGCTACACCTTC. This gives the protein CASGTGGWGYTF.

The rearrangement links TRBV30 to TRBJ1-2, with a possible D match to TRBD1 (6 bases). There are 13 residues in the CDR3. Germline V gene data show CDR1 as GTSNPN and CDR2 as SVGIG (reference sequence). V lost 6 bases and J 7 bases, leaving 18 bases between the germline ends. CDR3: CACQPSGGRGYTF. For the CDR3, the DNA is TGTGCCTGCCAACCCTCGGGGGGCCGTGGCTACACCTTC. Filled out from reference TRBV30 and TRBJ1-2, the complete variable domain reads SQTIHQWPATLVQPVGSPLSLECTVEGTSNPNLYWYRQAAGRGLQLLFYSVGIGQISSEVPQNLSASRPQDRQFILSSKKLLLSDSGFYLCACQPSGGRGYTFGSGTRLTVV.

Comment on this clone: The identical CDR3 is also encoded by other nucleotide sequences in the sample. V gene TRBV6-4 combines with J gene TRBJ1-6, with D possibly matching TRBD1 (6 bases). This CDR3 is built from 14 residues. Germline loops: CDR1 MRHNA, CDR2 SNTAGT. Trimming removed 8 bases from V and 6 bases from J, with 14 bases in between. CDR3 sequence reads: CASSSGGANSPLHF. As DNA, the CDR3 is TGTGCCAGCTCATCGGGGGGGGCTAATTCACCCCTCCACTTT.

V usage is TRBV9 and J usage is TRBJ2-5; 9 bases line up with TRBD2. The length of the CDR3 is 15 residues. Germline CDR1 and CDR2: SGDLS and YYNGEE. V shed 4 bases, J shed 3 bases, and the junction held 7 bases outside the gene matches. The CDR3 is CASSRQAGGKETQYF. CDR3 DNA sequence: TGTGCCAGCAGCAGACAAGCGGGGGGTAAAGAGACCCAGTACTTC. The full variable domain, completed using reference TRBV9 and TRBJ2-5, is DSGVTQTPKHLITATGQRVTLRCSPRSGDLSVYWYQQSLDQGLQFLIQYYNGEERAKGNILERFSAQQFPDLHSELNLSSLELGDSALYFCASSRQAGGKETQYFGPGTRLLVL.

This chain links TRBV7-3 with TRBJ1-1; 8 bases map to TRBD1. This CDR3 region has 13 residues. Germline CDR1 reads SGHTA; CDR2 reads FQGTGA. After removal of 5 bases from V and 4 bases from J, the junction contained 3 bases not matched to a gene. In nucleotides, the CDR3 is TGTGCCAGCAGCAAAGACAGGGGCACTGAAGCTTTCTTT. Translation: CASSKDRGTEAFF.

The chain combines TRBV5-1 with TRBJ2-3; D is unresolved. V was cut by 3 bases and J by 2 bases, with 4 bases left in between. Germline CDR1 is SGHRS and CDR2 is YFSETQ. The CDR3 is 12 amino acids. This chain's CDR3 is CASSSTTDTQYF. CDR3 nucleotides: TGCGCCAGCAGCTCTACCACAGATACGCAGTATTTT.

The chain carries TRBV15 and TRBJ2-1, with TRBD2 matching 10 bases. CDR3 length: 16 amino acids. Trimming removed 5 bases from V and 8 bases from J; junction bases left unmatched: 12. CDR1 is LNHNV and CDR2 is YYDKDF in the germline V gene (reference sequence). The CDR3 reads CATSPTLSGGAHEQFF. The DNA for the CDR3 is TGTGCCACCAGCCCGACACTAAGCGGGGGGGCTCATGAGCAGTTCTTC.

This rearrangement joins TRBV6-6 to TRBJ1-2; D ambiguous. Germline V lookup: CDR1 MNHNY, CDR2 SVGAGI (reference sequence). V lost 2 bases, J lost 13 bases, and 14 bases lay in between. The CDR3 extends over 12 amino acids. The CDR3: CASSYTLSGPTF. The CDR3 DNA reads as TGTGCCAGCAGTTACACCCTGTCTGGGCCCACCTTC.

This chain links TRBV4-2 with TRBJ2-3, with TRBD2 matching 9 bases. The CDR3 is 15 residues long. With 6 bases clipped from V and 2 bases from J, the junction kept 6 bases outside the gene matches. Looked up from germline, CDR1 is LGHNA and CDR2 is YNFKEQ. CDR3 coding DNA: TGTGCCAGCAGAACCCTAGCGGGGTCCACAGATACGCAGTATTTT. It yields the protein CASRTLAGSTDTQYF.

The chain uses TRBV6-1 and TRBJ2-3; D is possibly TRBD2 (7 bases). The CDR3 runs 12 residues. Trimming removed 0 bases at V and 10 bases at J, with 8 bases between. CDR1 MNHNS and CDR2 SASEGT come from the germline V gene. CDR3 nucleotide sequence: TGTGCCAGCAGTGAAGCGGGGGGGCCGCAGTATTTT. Translation gives CASSEAGGPQYF.

This clone was detected a few times. V gene TRBV6-1 combines with J gene TRBJ2-7, with 7 bases that match TRBD2. V gave up 8 bases and J gave up 3 bases; unmatched junction bases: 10. Germline CDR1 MNHNS, CDR2 SASEGT. The CDR3 sequence is 14 residues long. CDR3 bases: TGTGCCAGCGGCTCATCCTGGGACTACTACGAGCAGTACTTC. Translation: CASGSSWDYYEQYF.

The V gene is TRBV19, the J gene TRBJ2-7, with 10 bases fitting TRBD1. CDR3 length equals 16 residues. Germline assignment: CDR1 LNHDA and CDR2 SQIVND (reference sequence). V was pared by 3 bases and J by 2 bases, with 7 bases of the junction left unmatched. The CDR3 here is CASSMGDRGPPYEQYF. DNA of the CDR3: TGTGCCAGTAGTATGGGGGACAGGGGTCCACCCTACGAGCAGTACTTC.

The chain combines TRBV7-9 with TRBJ2-3, with TRBD2 identical over 12 bases. CDR3 length: 17 residues. Germline values: CDR1 SEHNR, CDR2 FQNEAQ (reference sequence). The junction had 4 bases not matched to a gene; V was cut back by 1 base and J by 2 bases. Here the CDR3 DNA reads TGTGCCAGCAGCTTAGGACTAGCGGGGGTCTCCACAGATACGCAGTATTTT. Translated: CASSLGLAGVSTDTQYF.

In its sample, this clone was seen once. V usage is TRBV7-5 and J usage is TRBJ1-6. TRBV7-5 is designated a pseudogene. This CDR3 region has 14 residues. The CDR3 DNA reads as TGTGCCAGAAGCTTAGAGGCCAGCGAATCACCCCTCCACTTT. It translates to CARSLEASESPLHF.

The rearrangement links TRBV6-5 to TRBJ1-5; D gene ambiguous. Between the trimmed V and J ends, which lost 9 bases and 6 bases, there was a span of 21 bases. Germline V CDR1 and CDR2: MNHEY, SVGAGI. The CDR3 consists of 15 residues. The CDR3 protein is CASNPGRQGPQPQHF. In DNA form, the CDR3 reads TGTGCCAGTAACCCAGGCCGCCAAGGTCCTCAGCCCCAGCATTTT.

This clone appeared a single time. The chain couples TRBV6-5 to TRBJ2-2, with D possibly being TRBD1 (6 bases). The CDR3 covers 16 residues. The germline CDR1 and CDR2 sequences are MNHEY and SVGAGI. V gave up 4 bases and J gave up 6 bases, with 18 bases separating them. Here the CDR3 DNA reads TGTGCCAGCAGTTCTTGGACAGCCCTCGGAGCCGGGGAGCTGTTTTTT. It codes for CASSSWTALGAGELFF.

V gene TRBV9 combines with J gene TRBJ2-2, with D possibly being TRBD1 (5 bases). The germline V and J ends were trimmed by 2 bases and 7 bases, with 15 bases remaining between them. Germline-derived CDR1 and CDR2 are SGDLS and YYNGEE. CDR3 length equals 15 residues. CDR3: CASSVADSSIGELFF. DNA of the CDR3: TGTGCCAGCAGCGTCGCCGACAGTTCAATCGGGGAGCTGTTTTTT. Full variable domain (missing parts from reference TRBV9 and TRBJ2-2): DSGVTQTPKHLITATGQRVTLRCSPRSGDLSVYWYQQSLDQGLQFLIQYYNGEERAKGNILERFSAQQFPDLHSELNLSSLELGDSALYFCASSVADSSIGELFFGEGSRLTVL.

In its sample, this clone was seen once. V gene TRBV6-6 combines with J gene TRBJ2-7, with TRBD1 identical over 7 bases. The CDR3 is made up of 15 amino acids. Losses at the gene ends were 5 bases for V and 5 bases for J; bases not matched to a gene: 12. The germline V gene has CDR1 MNHNY and CDR2 SVGAGI (reference sequence). The CDR3 spells CASSSWDRGEDEQYF. The CDR3 nucleotides read TGTGCCAGCAGTAGCTGGGACAGAGGGGAAGACGAGCAGTACTTC.

J is TRBJ2-1 and V is TRBV9, with D tentatively TRBD1 (5 bases). This CDR3 region has 13 residues. Per the germline V gene, CDR1 is SGDLS and CDR2 is YYNGEE. V was clipped by 0 bases and J by 6 bases, with 7 bases between them. The CDR3 DNA reads TGTGCCAGCAGCGTAGTAGGGGCCAATGAGCAGTTCTTC. Amino acids: CASSVVGANEQFF. Supplemented by reference TRBV9 and TRBJ2-1, the full variable domain reads DSGVTQTPKHLITATGQRVTLRCSPRSGDLSVYWYQQSLDQGLQFLIQYYNGEERAKGNILERFSAQQFPDLHSELNLSSLELGDSALYFCASSVVGANEQFFGPGTRLTVL.

The chain employs TRBV4-2 and TRBJ2-5; 7 positions agree with TRBD1. Germline CDR1 is LGHNA and CDR2 is YNFKEQ. Trimming cost V 1 base and J 4 bases; bases outside gene matches: 15. The CDR3 contains 18 residues. The CDR3 DNA follows: TGTGCCAGCAGCCAAGTGGGGCTTATAGACAGGGCTGGAGAGACCCAGTACTTC. Translating it yields CASSQVGLIDRAGETQYF.

The chain employs TRBV27 and TRBJ1-1, with no clear D. The CDR3 has 16 amino acids. The germline V and J ends were trimmed by 2 bases and 5 bases, with 18 bases remaining between them. Germline CDR1 reads MNHEY; CDR2 reads SMNVEV (reference sequence). CDR3 amino acids: CASSLTGIVEWTEAFF. The DNA for the CDR3 is TGTGCCAGCAGTTTAACCGGGATAGTGGAATGGACTGAAGCTTTCTTT.

The chain carries TRBV7-2 and TRBJ2-1, with unresolved D. The CDR3 contains 12 residues. Germline-derived CDR1 and CDR2 are SGHTA and FQGNSA. V shed 4 bases and J shed 6 bases, with 7 bases lying between them. The DNA of the CDR3 is TGTGCCAGCAGCTACTACGTCAATGAGCAGTTCTTC. Translating it yields CASSYYVNEQFF.